A single sample gave rise to the 23 T cell receptor beta chains below, sequenced in a study of cytomegalovirus exposure and HLA in healthy donors. The PCR was carried out with 60 Vbeta primers and 13 Jbeta primers. This table comes from immunoSEQ multiplex PCR, and its TCRdb copy is limited to in-frame clones, with some not included. Altogether roughly 170,000 clones are present, 65% to 85% being singletons, with the ten largest covering around 4.3%. Sequenced: PBMCs. These receptors all come from a woman aged 50 to 60 in good health and CMV-seropositive.

The chain recombines TRBV5-4 with TRBJ2-7; 9 bases line up with TRBD1. Germline values: CDR1 SGHNT, CDR2 YYREEE (reference sequence). The CDR3 spans 15 residues. J gave up 4 bases and V 4 bases, and 9 bases lay outside the gene matches. CDR3 bases: TGTGCCAGCAGCAGTCAGACAGGGGGGCTATACGAGCAGTACTTC. This translates into CASSSQTGGLYEQYF.

The chain combines TRBV28 with TRBJ2-1; TRBD2 matches at 8 bases. V trimming: 10 bases; J trimming: 0 bases; junction bases outside the gene matches: 11. There are 16 residues in the CDR3. Germline-derived CDR1 and CDR2 are MDHEN and SYDVKM. Here the CDR3 DNA reads TGTGCCATCCTAGGTAGCGGGATAGACTCCTACAATGAGCAGTTCTTC. It translates to CAILGSGIDSYNEQFF.

This sequence joins TRBV4-3 and TRBJ2-1; no firm D call. Trimming cost V 1 base and J 5 bases, with 6 bases left between them. Germline V gives CDR1 LGHNA, CDR2 YSLEER. CDR3 length: 13 residues. The CDR3 sequence: CASSQGFNNEQFF. As DNA, the CDR3 is TGCGCCAGCAGCCAAGGTTTTAACAATGAGCAGTTCTTC.

This clone has a handful of counts. This rearrangement joins TRBV10-3 to TRBJ2-7; 8 positions agree with TRBD1. V gave up 6 bases and J gave up 2 bases; unmatched junction bases: 3. CDR3 length equals 13 residues. From germline, CDR1 is ENHRY and CDR2 SYGVKD. The DNA for the CDR3 is TGTGCCATCAGAGGGGACAGGACCTACGAGCAGTACTTC. Translation: CAIRGDRTYEQYF.

The V and J genes are TRBV7-2 and TRBJ2-1, with TRBD2 identical over 9 bases. V shed 1 base, J shed 7 bases, and the junction held 8 bases outside the gene matches. CDR1 and CDR2 from the germline V gene are SGHTA and FQGNSA. The CDR3 spans 16 residues. Written as DNA, the CDR3 is TGTGCCAGCAGCTTAGATTCGGGGACTAGCCCTAATGAGCAGTTCTTC. Translating it yields CASSLDSGTSPNEQFF.

The chain is built from TRBV7-2 and TRBJ2-7; 15 bases are shared with TRBD2. Trimming cost V 1 base and J 5 bases; bases outside gene matches: 3. The germline gives CDR1 SGHTA, CDR2 FQGNSA. The CDR3 contains 16 residues. Written as DNA, the CDR3 is TGTGCCAGCAGCTTAGAATGGACTAGCGGGGGGGACGAGCAGTACTTC. Residues: CASSLEWTSGGDEQYF.

In its sample, this clone was seen once. The chain has TRBV14 and TRBJ2-7; TRBD1 agrees at 7 bases. This CDR3 is 14 amino acids long. Trimming took 4 bases from V and 5 from J; bases not matched to a gene: 8. Germline values: CDR1 SGHDN, CDR2 FVKESK. The CDR3 sequence: CASSPWTGGDEQYF. The CDR3 DNA reads TGTGCCAGCAGCCCCTGGACAGGTGGCGACGAGCAGTACTTC.

This clone showed up just once. V and J are TRBV6-1 and TRBJ1-2, with D maybe TRBD1 (5 bases). V gave up 4 bases and J gave up 0 bases, with 12 bases separating them. Germline V CDR1 and CDR2: MNHNS, SASEGT. CDR3 length equals 15 residues. The CDR3 reads CASSAPGGPNYGYTF. CDR3 coding DNA: TGTGCCAGCAGTGCCCCGGGGGGACCTAACTATGGCTACACCTTC.

V usage is TRBV9 and J usage is TRBJ1-4; 7 nucleotides line up with TRBD1. Trimming cost V 4 bases and J 4 bases; bases outside gene matches: 7. CDR1 and CDR2 from the germline V gene are SGDLS and YYNGEE. CDR3 size: 15 residues. CDR3 DNA: TGTGCCAGCAGCCTCCGACAGGGCGTTAATGAAAAACTGTTTTTT. This gives the protein CASSLRQGVNEKLFF.

The V and J genes are TRBV27 and TRBJ1-1; 8 bases match TRBD1. J gave up 4 bases and V 4 bases, and 8 bases lay outside the gene matches. The CDR3 contains 15 residues. Germline V gene lookup returns CDR1 MNHEY and CDR2 SMNVEV (reference sequence). CDR3 loop: CASSSLDRVGTEAFF. In DNA form, the CDR3 reads TGTGCCAGCAGTTCCTTGGACAGGGTGGGCACTGAAGCTTTCTTT.

V is TRBV4-3 and J is TRBJ2-5, with 7 nucleotides matching TRBD1. V lost 3 bases and J lost 7; bases outside the gene matches: 14. Germline V CDR1 and CDR2: LGHNA, YSLEER. The length of the CDR3 is 16 residues. CDR3 coding DNA: TGCGCCAGCAGCCAGGGTATCCCGGGACAGAGGGGGACCCAGTACTTC. Its translation: CASSQGIPGQRGTQYF.

This clone showed up just a few times. The V and J genes are TRBV9 and TRBJ2-3; D may be TRBD2 (6 bases). CDR3 size: 15 residues. CDR1 SGDLS and CDR2 YYNGEE come from the germline V gene. V was clipped by 0 bases and J by 2 bases, with 10 bases between them. CDR3 in DNA: TGTGCCAGCAGCGTAGACGCGGGGCTCACAGATACGCAGTATTTT. Protein sequence: CASSVDAGLTDTQYF. The full variable domain, rest sourced from reference TRBV9 and TRBJ2-3, is DSGVTQTPKHLITATGQRVTLRCSPRSGDLSVYWYQQSLDQGLQFLIQYYNGEERAKGNILERFSAQQFPDLHSELNLSSLELGDSALYFCASSVDAGLTDTQYFGPGTRLTVL.

Worth noting for this clone: The junction departs from the called germline gene at one end, perhaps through a read error. The genes are TRBV20-1 and TRBJ1-2, with 9 bases identical to TRBD1. This CDR3 has 10 amino acids. The germline V gene has CDR1 DFQATT and CDR2 SNEGSKA (reference sequence). The CDR3: CSAGRDREHF. In nucleotides, the CDR3 is TGCAGTGCTGGCCGGGACAGGGAACACTTC.

This chain links TRBV4-3 with TRBJ1-2, with TRBD1 matching over 10 bases. V shed 1 base, J shed 6 bases, and the junction held 5 bases outside the gene matches. Germline CDR1 reads LGHNA; CDR2 reads YSLEER. The CDR3 sequence is 15 residues long. DNA of the CDR3: TGCGCCAGCAGCCAAGCCCACGGGACAGGGGATGGCTACACCTTC. It translates to CASSQAHGTGDGYTF.

The chain links TRBV4-3 to TRBJ1-4; 9 bases fit TRBD1. The CDR3 loop spans 16 amino acids. Unmatched junction bases numbered 4, after V lost 0 bases and J lost 5 bases. Germline V gene lookup returns CDR1 LGHNA and CDR2 YSLEER. CDR3 region: CASSQDLQGANEKLFF. CDR3 bases: TGCGCCAGCAGCCAAGACCTACAGGGGGCGAATGAAAAACTGTTTTTT.

The chain links TRBV6-1 to TRBJ1-1; D possibly corresponds to TRBD1 (6 bases). This CDR3 spans 10 amino acids. Germline CDR1 and CDR2: MNHNS and SASEGT. The V end lost 6 bases, the J end lost 11 bases, and 10 bases lay between the germline ends. In nucleotides, the CDR3 is TGTGCCAGCAGACAGGGAGCGGCTTTCTTT. It specifies CASRQGAAFF.

The chain joins TRBV7-2 to TRBJ1-1; D is undetermined. V was trimmed by 0 bases and J by 2 bases, leaving 22 bases between them. The germline V gene encodes CDR1 SGHTA and CDR2 FQGNSA. There are 19 residues in the CDR3. This chain's CDR3 is CASSLAPQALTGINTEAFF. Here the CDR3 DNA reads TGTGCCAGCAGCTTAGCTCCCCAAGCCCTTACGGGGATAAACACTGAAGCTTTCTTT.

J is TRBJ1-1 and V is TRBV27; no definite D call. The CDR3 runs 11 residues. CDR1 and CDR2 (germline): MNHEY, SMNVEV (reference sequence). V gave up 6 bases and J gave up 7 bases, with 9 bases separating them. CDR3 nucleotide sequence: TGTGCCAGCAGGGCAGTTGGTGAAGCTTTCTTT. It encodes CASRAVGEAFF.

V gene TRBV9 combines with J gene TRBJ1-2, with D possibly being TRBD1 (6 bases). Germline V gives CDR1 SGDLS, CDR2 YYNGEE. V was cut by 3 bases and J by 4 bases, with 16 bases left in between. The CDR3 length is 15 residues. CDR3 residues: CASSAPGAQGYGYTF. The DNA for the CDR3 is TGTGCCAGCAGCGCACCAGGAGCACAGGGCTATGGCTACACCTTC.

The rearrangement uses TRBV29-1 and TRBJ1-2; 7 nucleotides align to TRBD1. V trimming: 6 bases; J trimming: 1 base; junction bases outside the gene matches: 5. CDR3 size: 13 residues. Germline assignment: CDR1 SQVTM and CDR2 ANQGSEA. CDR3 protein: CSVTGAYNYGYTF. CDR3 DNA: TGCAGCGTCACAGGGGCGTATAACTATGGCTACACCTTC.

The chain couples TRBV9 to TRBJ2-6; D not resolved. The germline gives CDR1 SGDLS, CDR2 YYNGEE. The CDR3 length is 16 residues. Trimming stripped 4 bases from V and 0 bases from J, with 11 bases between. CDR3 region: CASSPIVVSGANVLTF. In DNA form, the CDR3 reads TGTGCCAGCAGCCCTATTGTGGTCTCTGGGGCCAACGTCCTGACTTTC.

This clone was detected a few times. J is TRBJ2-1 and V is TRBV7-9; perhaps TRBD2 as D (9 bases). The germline CDR1 and CDR2 sequences are SEHNR and FQNEAQ (reference sequence). This CDR3 spans 16 amino acids. V dropped 5 bases and J dropped 2 bases, with 16 bases sitting between them. CDR3: CASSQGAGGAYNEQFF. DNA for the CDR3: TGTGCCAGCAGCCAGGGGGCGGGGGGGGCCTACAATGAGCAGTTCTTC. The full variable domain, its missing parts supplied by reference TRBV7-9 and TRBJ2-1, is DTGVSQNPRHKITKRGQNVTFRCDPISEHNRLYWYRQTLGQGPEFLTYFQNEAQLEKSRLLSDRFSAERPKGSFSTLEIQRTEQGDSAMYLCASSQGAGGAYNEQFFGPGTRLTVL.

The chain links TRBV19 to TRBJ2-7; D not certain. The CDR3 has 13 amino acids. CDR1 LNHDA and CDR2 SQIVND come from the germline V gene (reference sequence). V lost 3 bases, J lost 2 bases, and 8 bases lay in between. The CDR3 DNA is TGTGCCAGTAGTATGGGCAGAGCCTACGAGCAGTACTTC. It is translated as CASSMGRAYEQYF.